What follows are 20 T cell receptor beta chains derived from one specimen sequenced in a study of PD-L1 blockade in urothelial cancer (dated by TCRdb to between 2016 and 2019). Receptor libraries were prepared by the immunoSEQ multiplex PCR assay. TCRdb retrieved this table from immuneACCESS and kept in-frame rearrangements only. Not all clones are present; in checked studies, unresolved V genes account for under half, and no reason is known for the remainder. For this sample the table gives around 80,000 clones, of which 75% to 95% were detected only once. More than 0.85% of the sample lies in the top ten. The time point tag for this specimen amounts to: peripheral blood 6 weeks after treatment start. Specimen: PBMCs, collected around atezolizumab (anti-PD-L1) treatment. Receptor source: a woman of 80 years or more with urothelial cancer.

This chain joins TRBV28 and TRBJ2-7; 8 bases agree with TRBD1. The CDR3 runs to 14 residues. J was trimmed by 3 bases and V by 5 bases; bases with no gene match: 6. Per germline, CDR1 MDHEN and CDR2 SYDVKM. CDR3 sequence: CASSPPGTGYEQYF. CDR3 in DNA: TGTGCCAGCAGTCCCCCTGGGACAGGCTACGAGCAGTACTTC.

The J gene is TRBJ1-5, the V gene TRBV6-5; 7 bases align to TRBD1. The CDR3 has 15 residues. Germline V lookup: CDR1 MNHEY, CDR2 SVGAGI. The junction had 6 bases not matched to a gene; V was cut back by 7 bases and J by 0 bases. The CDR3 spells CASTSDRNSNQPQHF. CDR3 coding DNA: TGTGCCAGCACCTCGGACAGGAATAGCAATCAGCCCCAGCATTTT.

The rearrangement joins TRBV19 to TRBJ1-1; D unclear. The length of the CDR3 is 13 residues. In germline, CDR1 is LNHDA, CDR2 SQIVND (reference sequence). Trimming pared 6 bases from V and 1 base from J, leaving 9 bases between. The CDR3 here is CASSRRQNTEAFF. The CDR3 bases are TGTGCCAGTAGCAGAAGACAGAACACTGAAGCTTTCTTT.

The chain carries TRBV19 and TRBJ1-3; TRBD1 matches at 8 bases. There are 15 residues in the CDR3. Germline CDR1 is LNHDA and CDR2 is SQIVND (reference sequence). The V and J ends lost 3 bases and 4 bases, in that order; junction bases with no gene match: 5. The CDR3 DNA reads TGTGCCAGTAGTATTGACCAGGGGGCCGGAAACACCATATATTTT. This sequence encodes CASSIDQGAGNTIYF.

V usage is TRBV6-4 and J usage is TRBJ1-2; perhaps TRBD1 as D (5 bases). The V end was cut by 0 bases, the J end by 4 bases, with 12 bases between. CDR3 size: 15 residues. Germline V CDR1 and CDR2: MRHNA, SNTAGT. DNA of the CDR3: TGTGCCAGCAGTGACTCGCACGGGGGGGTCTATGGCTACACCTTC. This sequence encodes CASSDSHGGVYGYTF.

The V and J genes are TRBV11-2 and TRBJ2-2; tentative D call: TRBD2 (6 bases). V lost 2 bases and J 7 bases, leaving 14 bases between the germline ends. This CDR3 is built from 15 residues. Germline CDR1 SGHAT, CDR2 FQNNGV. In DNA, the CDR3 is TGTGCCAGCAGCTTATCGGGAGTGGGTGTCGGGGAGCTGTTTTTT. Protein: CASSLSGVGVGELFF.

The CDR3 loop reads CASSPGFRSTEAFF. The CDR3 DNA reads as TGTGCCAGCAGCCCTGGTTTCCGGTCCACTGAAGCTTTCTTT. This sequence joins TRBV11-2 and TRBJ1-1; D not certain. CDR3 length: 14 residues. Trimming shortened V by 5 bases and J by 4 bases, and 14 bases separated the two germline ends. From germline, CDR1 is SGHAT and CDR2 FQNNGV.

In its sample, this clone was seen a few times. The chain employs TRBV28 and TRBJ2-6, with D possibly matching TRBD1 (6 bases). CDR3 length equals 17 residues. Germline CDR1 MDHEN, CDR2 SYDVKM. The V end was cut by 2 bases, the J end by 1 base, with 12 bases between. CDR3 residues: CASSLTQGPSGANVLTF. The CDR3 DNA reads as TGTGCCAGCAGTTTAACCCAGGGGCCGTCTGGGGCCAACGTCCTGACTTTC.

The genes are TRBV9 and TRBJ2-3; 9 bases align to TRBD1. The junction had 6 bases not matched to a gene; V was cut back by 2 bases and J by 5 bases. The germline V gene encodes CDR1 SGDLS and CDR2 YYNGEE. The length of the CDR3 is 15 residues. The chain's CDR3 is CASSVKTGGIDTQYF. The CDR3 DNA reads TGTGCCAGCAGCGTTAAGACAGGGGGGATAGATACGCAGTATTTT.

The chain employs TRBV20-1 and TRBJ1-1; a possible D gene is TRBD1 (5 bases). The germline V and J ends were trimmed by 6 bases and 3 bases, with 8 bases remaining between them. This CDR3 has 11 amino acids. Germline CDR1 DFQATT, CDR2 SNEGSKA (reference sequence). The CDR3 is CSARGDTEAFF. The DNA of the CDR3 is TGCAGTGCCCGGGGGGACACTGAAGCTTTCTTT.

This clone was counted a single time. The rearrangement uses TRBV13 and TRBJ1-1; D might be TRBD1 (6 bases). Deletions cut 5 bases from V and 8 bases from J, with 15 bases between. This CDR3 spans 13 amino acids. Germline CDR1 reads PRHDT; CDR2 reads FYEKMQ (reference sequence). CDR3 in amino acids: CASSIQGLGEAFF. The CDR3 DNA follows: TGTGCCAGCAGCATACAGGGTCTTGGGGAAGCTTTCTTT.

The V and J genes are TRBV30 and TRBJ2-7; 7 bases are a match to TRBD2. Germline-derived CDR1 and CDR2 are GTSNPN and SVGIG (reference sequence). The junction had 11 bases not matched to a gene; V was cut back by 1 base and J by 5 bases. This CDR3 has 15 amino acids. The CDR3 nucleotides are TGTGCCTGGAGTGACCTTAGCGGGCGGGTCCACGAGCAGTACTTC. Protein product: CAWSDLSGRVHEQYF.

The chain is built from TRBV30 and TRBJ1-1, with 8 bases matching TRBD1. This CDR3 region has 13 residues. Germline CDR1 is GTSNPN and CDR2 is SVGIG (reference sequence). J lost 0 bases, V lost 6 bases, and 3 bases had no gene match. The DNA of the CDR3 is TGTGCCTGCAGGGGACAGGTGAACACTGAAGCTTTCTTT. Its protein product is CACRGQVNTEAFF.

The chain employs TRBV29-1 and TRBJ1-1; 7 bases are a match to TRBD1. V was clipped by 7 bases and J by 2 bases; unmatched bases: 7. Per the germline V gene, CDR1 is SQVTM and CDR2 is ANQGSEA. This CDR3 is 13 amino acids long. The CDR3 loop reads CSAWKGANTEAFF. CDR3 DNA sequence: TGCAGCGCCTGGAAGGGGGCTAACACTGAAGCTTTCTTT. Using reference TRBV29-1 and TRBJ1-1 for the parts outside the CDR3, the full variable domain is SAVISQKPSRDICQRGTSLTIQCQVDSQVTMMFWYRQQPGQSLTLIATANQGSEATYESGFVIDKFPISRPNLTFSTLTVSNMSPEDSSIYLCSAWKGANTEAFFGQGTRLTVV.

The V call is TRBV5-1, the J call TRBJ2-1; possibly TRBD2 for D (6 bases). This CDR3 is 13 amino acids long. From germline, CDR1 is SGHRS and CDR2 YFSETQ. V was shortened by 0 bases and J by 9 bases, with 10 bases between the two germline ends. CDR3 in amino acids: CASSLALATEQFF. The CDR3, as DNA: TGCGCCAGCAGCTTGGCCCTAGCGACTGAGCAGTTCTTC.

Only one count was recorded for this clone. The CDR3 sequence: CAWNSGLAGFNEQFF. The CDR3 DNA reads as TGTGCCTGGAACTCGGGACTAGCGGGATTCAATGAGCAGTTCTTC. V and J are TRBV30 and TRBJ2-1; 13 nucleotides agree with TRBD2. The V segment lost 4 bases and the J segment 6 bases; nucleotides outside the gene matches: 6. This CDR3 has 15 residues. From germline, CDR1 is GTSNPN and CDR2 SVGIG (reference sequence).

CDR3 nucleotides: TGTGCCAGCAGCTTGGCGAGAGCGAGCGGTGGCTACACCTTC. Its protein is CASSLARASGGYTF. V is TRBV5-4 and J is TRBJ1-2; D is undetermined. The CDR3 is made up of 14 amino acids. CDR1 SGHNT and CDR2 YYREEE come from the germline V gene (reference sequence). The V gene lost 0 bases and the J gene lost 7 bases, with 13 bases spanning the gap.

V usage is TRBV19 and J usage is TRBJ2-7; 9 bases align to TRBD1. The CDR3 is 15 amino acids. V lost 5 bases and J lost 6; bases outside the gene matches: 11. CDR1 is LNHDA and CDR2 is SQIVND in the germline V gene (reference sequence). CDR3 sequence: CASSGTGTGSTEQYF. Written as DNA, the CDR3 is TGTGCCAGTAGTGGGACCGGGACAGGGTCCACCGAGCAGTACTTC.

The gene calls are TRBV5-1 and TRBJ2-5, with D possibly matching TRBD2 (6 bases). V was trimmed by 8 bases and J by 1 base, leaving 12 bases between them. Germline-derived CDR1 and CDR2 are SGHRS and YFSETQ. The CDR3 is 13 residues long. CDR3 bases: TGCGCCAGTAACCGGGACTTCCAAGAGACCCAGTACTTC. Encoded protein: CASNRDFQETQYF. Filled out from reference TRBV5-1 and TRBJ2-5, the complete variable domain reads KAGVTQTPRYLIKTRGQQVTLSCSPISGHRSVSWYQQTPGQGLQFLFEYFSETQRNKGNFPGRFSGRQFSNSRSEMNVSTLELGDSALYLCASNRDFQETQYFGPGTRLLVL.

This clone was seen a single time. The chain couples TRBV5-1 to TRBJ1-1; D is possibly TRBD1 (5 bases). This CDR3 contains 14 residues. Trimming removed 2 bases at V and 1 base at J, with 9 bases between. Germline values: CDR1 SGHRS, CDR2 YFSETQ. Here the CDR3 reads CASSFRTQNTEAFF. In DNA, the CDR3 is TGCGCCAGCAGCTTCCGGACACAGAACACTGAAGCTTTCTTT.